The following is a T cell receptor (beta chain) sequence with its context. The data stem from a study of blood T cell repertoires in COVID-19. Study overall: From T cells, B-cell-depleted T cells, or PBMCs came the material, which was cDNA or gDNA.

Original methodology: Amplified reference gene primers provided the basis for estimating nucleated cell counts. Sequencing was performed with immunoSEQ multiplex PCR; in TCRdb, only in-frame clones are kept and a portion is missing. The D gene and trimming were derived from the DNA, and the V and J assignments and clone size from that table. The sample consists of approximately 180,000 clones, more than 80% of them appearing once. Participants were aged roughly 18 to 89 years from around 26 US areas. Recovered status in Cohort 3 required two negative PCRs, clearance, or symptom resolution. Trimming took off 1 base at V and 4 bases at J, with 10 bases between the two ends. Germline assignment: CDR1 SGHVS and CDR2 FQNEAQ. CDR3 length equals 14 residues.

The receptor comes from a man in his forties who had recovered from COVID-19. V and J are TRBV7-8 and TRBJ1-1, with D unclear. Source material: PBMCs or T cells enriched from blood (not recorded which). The CDR3, as DNA: TGTGCCAGCAGCTTAGGAGGGCTGGGCACTGAAGCTTTCTTT. Translation: CASSLGGLGTEAFF.